This is a list of T cell receptor beta chains from one sample in a study of PD-1 blockade in classical Hodgkin lymphoma. The protocol was immunoSEQ multiplex PCR, while the TCRdb copy is restricted to in-frame clones and leaves out a portion. The sample consists of 40,000 to 45,000 clones, around three quarters of them appearing once. Sequencing used peripheral blood mononuclear cells (PBMCs), obtained before the second cycle of nivolumab. The receptors stem from a human donor with classical Hodgkin lymphoma. Both conserved end residues are part of each CDR3. D genes are given only for firm matches. Part of the rows lack a size; the others show once, few, many or a class for expanded clones.

>NA|TRBJ1-1|few|TRBV30
CAWSVAGNTEAFF
TGTGCCTGGAGTGTTGCAGGGAACACTGAAGCTTTCTTT
>NA|TRBJ2-1|NA|TRBV6-5
CASSYSWNSDEQFF
TGTGCCAGCAGTTACTCGTGGAATAGCGATGAGCAGTTCTTC
>NA|TRBJ2-3|NA|TRBV9
CASQKGYRTDTQYF
TGTGCCAGCCAGAAAGGGTACAGGACAGATACGCAGTATTTT
>TRBD1|TRBJ1-1|NA|TRBV30
CAWAGTGNTEAFF
TGTGCCTGGGCCGGGACAGGGAACACTGAAGCTTTCTTT
>TRBD2|TRBJ2-2|NA|TRBV7-9
CASKTSGANTGELFF
TGTGCCAGCAAGACTAGCGGAGCGAACACCGGGGAGCTGTTTTTT
>NA|TRBJ1-2|NA|TRBV7-9
CASSLAGRGYTF
TGTGCCAGCAGCTTAGCTGGGCGAGGCTACACCTTC
>NA|TRBJ1-5|NA|TRBV30
CAWSQGSSQPQHF
TGTGCCTGGAGTCAAGGGTCGAGTCAGCCCCAGCATTTT
>NA|TRBJ2-2|NA|TRBV13
CASSLARQGGSTGELFF
TGTGCCAGCAGCTTAGCTCGACAGGGAGGGTCTACCGGGGAGCTGTTTTTT
>NA|TRBJ2-3|medium-sized|TRBV9
CASSVTVASRPDTQYF
TGTGCCAGCAGCGTGACGGTAGCATCACGTCCAGATACGCAGTATTTT
>NA|TRBJ2-1|few|TRBV28
CASSFSDEQFF
TGTGCCAGCAGTTTTAGCGATGAGCAGTTCTTC
>NA|TRBJ2-7|few|TRBV28
CASSLGSGDGGEFDEQYF
TGTGCCAGCAGTTTAGGCTCTGGTGACGGAGGGGAGTTCGACGAGCAGTACTTC
>TRBD1|TRBJ1-2|few|TRBV27
CASSFLRGQGDSNYGYTF
TGTGCCAGCAGTTTCCTAAGGGGACAGGGGGACTCTAACTATGGCTACACCTTC
>NA|TRBJ2-6|NA|TRBV28
CASSPFTGANVLTF
TGTGCCAGCAGTCCTTTCACTGGGGCCAACGTCCTGACTTTC
>NA|TRBJ1-5|NA|TRBV18
CASSITGVNQPQHF
TGTGCCAGCTCAATCACGGGGGTCAATCAGCCCCAGCATTTT
>TRBD2|TRBJ2-1|NA|TRBV28
CASSLGGTSGMNEQFF
TGTGCCAGCAGTTTGGGGGGGACTAGCGGGATGAATGAGCAGTTCTTC
>NA|TRBJ2-7|NA|TRBV27
CASSLQGAHEQYF
TGTGCCAGCAGTTTGCAAGGGGCACACGAGCAGTACTTC
>NA|TRBJ1-1|NA|TRBV15
CATSGRASGTEAFF
TGTGCCACCAGCGGACGTGCGTCGGGGACTGAAGCTTTCTTT
>NA|TRBJ1-1|few|TRBV5-6
CASSSGKGLNTEAFF
TGTGCCAGCAGTTCGGGAAAGGGGTTGAACACTGAAGCTTTCTTT
>TRBD2|TRBJ2-1|NA|TRBV7-9
CASRSSGTRKYNEQFF
TGTGCCAGCAGGTCTTCCGGGACTAGGAAATACAATGAGCAGTTCTTC
>NA|TRBJ2-7|NA|TRBV5-1
CASSLVASGPNSYEQYF
TGCGCCAGCAGCTTGGTCGCCAGCGGCCCTAATTCCTACGAGCAGTACTTC
>NA|TRBJ2-1|NA|TRBV5-1
CASSGGTANEQFF
TGCGCCAGCAGCGGCGGGACCGCCAATGAGCAGTTCTTC
>NA|TRBJ2-3|NA|TRBV5-6
CASSSLSSTDTQYF
TGTGCCAGCAGCTCCCTAAGTAGCACAGATACGCAGTATTTT
>NA|TRBJ1-1|NA|TRBV7-9
CASSQSGVGNTEAFF
TGTGCCAGCAGCCAGTCAGGGGTTGGGAACACTGAAGCTTTCTTT
>NA|TRBJ1-2|NA|TRBV11-2
CASSLDFSANYGYTF
TGTGCCAGCAGCTTAGATTTTTCGGCTAACTATGGCTACACCTTC
>NA|TRBJ1-2|NA|TRBV7-3
CASSLIAGSYGYTF
TGTGCCAGCAGCTTAATTGCAGGGAGCTATGGCTACACCTTC
>NA|TRBJ2-7|NA|TRBV30
CAWSFRQFSYEQYF
TGTGCCTGGAGTTTCCGACAGTTCTCCTACGAGCAGTACTTC
>NA|TRBJ2-7|NA|TRBV21-1
CASSQPGEQYF
TGTGCCAGCAGCCAGCCCGGGGAGCAGTACTTC
>TRBD1|TRBJ2-7|NA|TRBV6-5
CASSEQGTLYEQYF
TGTGCCAGCAGTGAACAGGGGACCCTCTACGAGCAGTACTTC
>NA|TRBJ1-2|NA|TRBV9
CASSPWTGNYGYTF
TGTGCCAGCAGCCCCTGGACCGGGAACTATGGCTACACCTTC
>TRBD2|TRBJ2-6|once|TRBV7-6
CASSRLAGGSSGANVLTF
TGTGCCAGCAGCAGATTAGCGGGAGGGAGCTCTGGGGCCAACGTCCTGACTTTC
>NA|TRBJ1-2|medium-sized|TRBV4-3
CASSQGWGFGYTF
TGCGCCAGCAGCCAAGGTTGGGGGTTTGGCTACACCTTC
>TRBD1|TRBJ2-1|few|TRBV7-9
CASSFTGTGVYNEQFF
TGTGCCAGCAGCTTTACCGGGACAGGGGTCTACAATGAGCAGTTCTTC
>NA|TRBJ1-1|NA|TRBV27
CASSLGGVTGAFF
TGTGCCAGCAGTTTGGGTGGAGTAACCGGAGCTTTCTTT
>NA|TRBJ2-5|NA|TRBV10-3
CAIESGGAQQYF
TGTGCCATCGAATCGGGGGGCGCTCAGCAGTACTTC
>TRBD1|TRBJ1-4|NA|TRBV9
CASSATGTGSEKLFF
TGTGCCAGCAGCGCAACCGGGACAGGGAGTGAAAAACTGTTTTTT
>TRBD1|TRBJ1-2|NA|TRBV18
CASSPLTGDHGYTF
TGTGCCAGCTCACCACTGACAGGGGACCATGGCTACACCTTC
>NA|TRBJ1-3|few|TRBV4-1
CASSQDRFPGLSGNTIYF
TGCGCCAGCAGCCAAGATCGCTTCCCGGGCCTCTCTGGAAACACCATATATTTT
>NA|TRBJ1-2|NA|TRBV6-5
CASSPTRGRKGYTF
TGTGCCAGCAGCCCTACGCGGGGGAGGAAAGGCTACACCTTC
>TRBD2|TRBJ2-5|NA|TRBV2
CASSELTSGTETQYF
TGTGCCAGCAGTGAATTGACTAGCGGGACAGAGACCCAGTACTTC
>NA|TRBJ1-3|few|TRBV28
CASSSPWAYSGNTIYF
TGTGCCAGCAGTTCACCCTGGGCATACTCTGGAAACACCATATATTTT
>NA|TRBJ1-1|medium-sized|TRBV6-6
CASSYTAEAFF
TGTGCCAGCAGTTATACTGCTGAAGCTTTCTTT
>NA|TRBJ2-6|once|TRBV4-2
CASSQDLRGPSGANVLTF
TGTGCCAGCAGCCAAGATCTGAGGGGACCCTCTGGGGCCAACGTCCTGACTTTC
>NA|TRBJ2-7|NA|TRBV6-5
CASKTIRGETYEQYF
TGTGCCAGCAAGACTATAAGGGGGGAAACCTACGAGCAGTACTTC
>NA|TRBJ1-5|NA|TRBV2
CASSDRRDINQPQHF
TGTGCCAGCAGTGACCGCCGGGACATTAATCAGCCCCAGCATTTT
>TRBD2|TRBJ2-3|NA|TRBV6-5
CASTGLAGEYTQYF
TGTGCCAGCACCGGACTAGCGGGGGAATATACGCAGTATTTT
>NA|TRBJ2-3|NA|TRBV7-9
CASSLGRATDTQYF
TGTGCCAGCAGCTTAGGCAGGGCCACAGATACGCAGTATTTT
>TRBD2|TRBJ2-1|NA|TRBV4-3
CASSPTSGGDNEQFF
TGCGCCAGCAGCCCGACTAGCGGGGGGGACAATGAGCAGTTCTTC
>NA|TRBJ1-1|NA|TRBV7-9
CASRLEQGRGAFF
TGTGCCAGCAGACTCGAACAGGGTCGGGGAGCTTTCTTT
>NA|TRBJ2-7|NA|TRBV6-5
CASSYGMGDEQYF
TGTGCCAGCAGTTACGGAATGGGGGACGAGCAGTACTTC
>NA|TRBJ1-3|NA|TRBV7-9
CASSFTGATYTIYF
TGTGCCAGCAGCTTTACCGGGGCCACCTACACCATATATTTT
>NA|TRBJ2-1|NA|TRBV28
CASGLNSYNEQFF
TGTGCCAGCGGACTGAACTCCTACAATGAGCAGTTCTTC